The next 26 T cell receptor beta chains were all read from a single sample in a study of blood T cell repertoires in COVID-19. Sequencing used immunoSEQ multiplex PCR; TCRdb keeps in-frame clones, though not all of them. Here the sample spans about 46,000 clones, 88% being singletons. Specimen: peripheral blood. The receptor set was obtained from a man in his fifties with active COVID-19.

This sequence joins TRBV19 and TRBJ2-1, with D possibly matching TRBD2 (5 bases). The CDR3 is 15 amino acids. The ends were cut back, 7 bases at V and 1 base at J, with 14 bases in the middle. CDR1 and CDR2 from the germline V gene are LNHDA and SQIVND (reference sequence). The CDR3 here is CASKLGVGSYNEQFF. The DNA for the CDR3 is TGTGCCAGTAAGCTCGGGGTTGGGTCCTACAATGAGCAGTTCTTC. The full variable domain, with the rest looked up from reference TRBV19 and TRBJ2-1, is DGGITQSPKYLFRKEGQNVTLSCEQNLNHDAMYWYRQDPGQGLRLIYYSQIVNDFQKGDIAEGYSVSREKKESFPLTVTSAQKNPTAFYLCASKLGVGSYNEQFFGPGTRLTVL.

The gene calls are TRBV5-1 and TRBJ1-1; D call uncertain. V gave up 4 bases and J gave up 6 bases, with 16 bases separating them. Germline V gives CDR1 SGHRS, CDR2 YFSETQ. This CDR3 has 14 residues. The CDR3 region has the DNA TGCGCCAGCAGCCCTAAGGAGGGCCCAGCTGAAGCTTTCTTT. Protein: CASSPKEGPAEAFF.

This clone was counted only a few times. The chain links TRBV30 to TRBJ2-7, with D perhaps matching TRBD2 (5 bases). This CDR3 has 12 residues. Germline-derived CDR1 and CDR2 are GTSNPN and SVGIG (reference sequence). The germline V and J ends were trimmed by 0 bases and 4 bases, with 7 bases remaining between them. CDR3 in DNA: TGTGCCTGGAGTGTCGGGGTATACGAGCAGTACTTC. Amino acids: CAWSVGVYEQYF.

With regard to this clone: This sample includes further DNA sequences coding for the same CDR3. This chain joins TRBV18 and TRBJ2-7; 8 bases are a match to TRBD1. Per the germline V gene, CDR1 is KGHSH and CDR2 is LQKENI. This CDR3 has 15 residues. With V trimmed by 3 bases and J by 2 bases, 6 bases remained unmatched. The DNA of the CDR3 is TGTGCCAGCTCACCGACCGGGACAGGACCCTACGAGCAGTACTTC. The encoded protein is CASSPTGTGPYEQYF.

The chain has TRBV5-6 and TRBJ2-2, with 8 bases aligning to TRBD2. Germline trimming cut 1 base from V and 9 bases from J; bases unmatched to any gene: 14. Per the germline V gene, CDR1 is SGHDT and CDR2 is YYEEEE. This CDR3 region has 17 residues. CDR3 coding DNA: TGTGCCAGCAGCTTGCGGGGGGGACGGGGAGCGCGGAGGGAGCTGTTTTTT. Translating it yields CASSLRGGRGARRELFF.

This clone was recorded once. The V and J genes are TRBV5-6 and TRBJ2-3, with 8 bases fitting TRBD2. The CDR3 covers 15 residues. CDR1 is SGHDT and CDR2 is YYEEEE in the germline V gene. The ends lost 3 bases at V and 5 bases at J; junction bases unmatched: 8. In DNA form, the CDR3 reads TGTGCCAGCAGCTCCTTCAGCGGGAGAATAGATACGCAGTATTTT. Its translation: CASSSFSGRIDTQYF.

This chain joins TRBV28 and TRBJ1-1; D remains unclear. The CDR3 length is 16 residues. CDR1 is MDHEN, CDR2 SYDVKM, per germline. V lost 5 bases and J 1 base, leaving 17 bases between the germline ends. The CDR3 bases are TGTGCCAGCAGTCCCCTTATGAGAAGTTCGAACACTGAAGCTTTCTTT. Translated: CASSPLMRSSNTEAFF.

The J gene is TRBJ2-3, the V gene TRBV28; 7 positions match TRBD2. Germline V gene sequence: CDR1 MDHEN, CDR2 SYDVKM. This CDR3 has 14 amino acids. The V gene end was trimmed by 8 bases and the J gene end by 0 bases; junction bases not matched to a gene: 5. Written as DNA, the CDR3 is TGTGCCAGCTCCGGGGGGTCTAGCACAGATACGCAGTATTTT. Its translation: CASSGGSSTDTQYF.

The rearrangement joins TRBV7-3 to TRBJ2-2, with D perhaps TRBD2 (6 bases). The CDR3 has 15 residues. Per germline, CDR1 SGHTA and CDR2 FQGTGA. The ends were cut back, 4 bases at V and 0 bases at J, with 9 bases in the middle. The CDR3 region has the DNA TGTGCCAGCAGCTCCCAGCGGGCGAACACCGGGGAGCTGTTTTTT. Translated: CASSSQRANTGELFF.

The rearrangement uses TRBV5-6 and TRBJ1-1, with TRBD1 as a possible D gene (5 bases). From germline, CDR1 is SGHDT and CDR2 YYEEEE. Trimming pared 4 bases from V and 1 base from J, leaving 11 bases between. The length of the CDR3 is 14 residues. The CDR3 coding sequence is TGTGCCAGCAGCGAAAGGACACGGAACACTGAAGCTTTCTTT. This gives the protein CASSERTRNTEAFF.

This chain joins TRBV27 and TRBJ2-7; TRBD1 aligns across 7 bases. The CDR3 has 13 residues. The trim removed 4 bases at V and 5 bases at J, leaving 5 bases unmatched. Germline CDR1 reads MNHEY; CDR2 reads SMNVEV (reference sequence). The CDR3 protein is CASSSNRGHEQYF. The CDR3 DNA reads as TGTGCCAGCAGTTCGAACAGGGGCCACGAGCAGTACTTC.

The V and J genes are TRBV7-9 and TRBJ2-1; 7 bases agree with TRBD1. The CDR3 has 16 amino acids. The V gene's germline CDR1 is SEHNR and CDR2 FQNEAQ (reference sequence). Losses at the gene ends were 3 bases for V and 7 bases for J; bases not matched to a gene: 12. CDR3 protein: CASSFTLASRGNEQFF. CDR3 sequence (DNA): TGTGCCAGCAGCTTTACCCTAGCTTCCAGGGGGAATGAGCAGTTCTTC.

The chain combines TRBV6-1 with TRBJ2-5; 7 bases align to TRBD1. CDR1 and CDR2 (germline): MNHNS, SASEGT. With V trimmed by 3 bases and J by 4 bases, 8 bases remained unmatched. The CDR3 extends over 15 amino acids. In DNA form, the CDR3 reads TGTGCCAGCAGTGATTTTACAGGGGTGGTAGAGACCCAGTACTTC. It encodes CASSDFTGVVETQYF.

This clone appeared a single time. This chain's CDR3 is CASSVGRGRGYNEQFF. In DNA, the CDR3 is TGTGCCAGCAGCGTAGGAAGGGGCAGGGGGTACAATGAGCAGTTCTTC. The chain has TRBV9 and TRBJ2-1; 7 bases are shared with TRBD1. After removal of 0 bases from V and 4 bases from J, the junction contained 7 bases not matched to a gene. From germline, CDR1 is SGDLS and CDR2 YYNGEE. This CDR3 region has 16 residues. The whole variable domain, filled in from reference TRBV9 and TRBJ2-1, reads DSGVTQTPKHLITATGQRVTLRCSPRSGDLSVYWYQQSLDQGLQFLIQYYNGEERAKGNILERFSAQQFPDLHSELNLSSLELGDSALYFCASSVGRGRGYNEQFFGPGTRLTVL.

This chain links TRBV18 with TRBJ2-7, with a weak D call TRBD2 (6 bases). Trimming removed 8 bases at V and 5 bases at J, with 19 bases between. Germline values: CDR1 KGHSH, CDR2 LQKENI. This CDR3 has 14 residues. The CDR3 reads CASLGIDGGNEQYF. For the CDR3, the DNA is TGTGCCAGCCTTGGTATCGATGGGGGGAACGAGCAGTACTTC.

This chain connects TRBV5-1 to TRBJ2-7, with 11 bases that match TRBD2. Germline CDR1 reads SGHRS; CDR2 reads YFSETQ. The length of the CDR3 is 15 residues. V shed 4 bases, J shed 0 bases, and the junction held 3 bases outside the gene matches. CDR3 residues: CASSTGLAVSYEQYF. CDR3 in DNA: TGCGCCAGCAGCACGGGACTAGCGGTCTCCTACGAGCAGTACTTC.

This clone appeared once. This rearrangement joins TRBV5-1 to TRBJ2-5, with 14 bases fitting TRBD2. V gave up 4 bases and J gave up 2 bases; unmatched junction bases: 4. The CDR3 loop spans 16 amino acids. Germline assignment: CDR1 SGHRS and CDR2 YFSETQ. CDR3: CASSIGLAGGQETQYF. The CDR3 coding sequence is TGCGCCAGCAGCATAGGACTAGCGGGGGGACAAGAGACCCAGTACTTC.

This clone was found a few times. This chain connects TRBV11-2 to TRBJ2-3, with 9 bases identical to TRBD2. J was trimmed by 7 bases and V by 5 bases; bases with no gene match: 13. This CDR3 region has 16 residues. The germline CDR1 and CDR2 sequences are SGHAT and FQNNGV. Here the CDR3 reads CASSPRRAGGPHTQYF. The CDR3 region has the DNA TGTGCCAGCAGCCCCAGGCGGGCGGGGGGGCCGCATACGCAGTATTTT. Complete variable domain (other parts from reference TRBV11-2 and TRBJ2-3): EAGVAQSPRYKIIEKRQSVAFWCNPISGHATLYWYQQILGQGPKLLIQFQNNGVVDDSQLPKDRFSAERLKGVDSTLKIQPAKLEDSAVYLCASSPRRAGGPHTQYFGPGTRLTVL.

The rearrangement links TRBV12-3 or TRBV12-4 to TRBJ2-7; possibly TRBD1 for D (5 bases). This CDR3 is 13 amino acids long. Trimming left V 3 bases short and J 7 bases short, with 13 bases between. CDR3 sequence: CASSFSQGAEQYF. The CDR3, as DNA: TGTGCCAGCAGTTTTTCGCAGGGTGCGGAGCAGTACTTC.

The chain is built from TRBV25-1 and TRBJ2-7; the match to TRBD1 covers 11 bases. The CDR3 contains 16 residues. Germline V gene data show CDR1 as MGHDK and CDR2 as SYGVNS. V gave up 0 bases and J gave up 5 bases; unmatched junction bases: 6. The CDR3 region has the DNA TGTGCCAGCAGTGAATATAAGGGACAGGGGGAAAACGAGCAGTACTTC. It specifies CASSEYKGQGENEQYF.

The chain is built from TRBV28 and TRBJ2-5, with D possibly being TRBD2 (5 bases). Germline V gives CDR1 MDHEN, CDR2 SYDVKM. The CDR3 sequence is 12 residues long. Trimming took off 6 bases at V and 5 bases at J, with 10 bases between the two ends. The CDR3 DNA reads as TGTGCCAGCAGCCGGGGTCGGGAGACCCAGTACTTC. The encoded protein is CASSRGRETQYF.

The chain uses TRBV4-3 and TRBJ1-2, with D perhaps matching TRBD1 (6 bases). Germline V gene data show CDR1 as LGHNA and CDR2 as YSLEER. CDR3 size: 16 residues. V shed 0 bases and J shed 7 bases, with 18 bases lying between them. CDR3 DNA: TGCGCCAGCAGCCAAGAATCAGGCTACAGGGCGTCTGGCTACACCTTC. Its translation: CASSQESGYRASGYTF.

The V gene is TRBV29-1, the J gene TRBJ1-1; D is unclear. CDR3 length: 13 amino acids. Germline lookup yields CDR1 SQVTM and CDR2 ANQGSEA. Trimming shortened V by 8 bases and J by 2 bases, and 15 bases separated the two germline ends. The CDR3 reads CSPYTEVNTEAFF. The CDR3 DNA reads as TGCAGCCCCTACACAGAAGTAAACACTGAAGCTTTCTTT.

This chain joins TRBV11-2 and TRBJ1-1, with D possibly matching TRBD1 (5 bases). Germline V lookup: CDR1 SGHAT, CDR2 FQNNGV. The CDR3 has 15 amino acids. Trimming stripped 5 bases from V and 2 bases from J, with 15 bases between. CDR3: CASSPRQNQNTEAFF. CDR3 in DNA: TGTGCCAGCAGCCCCCGACAGAATCAAAACACTGAAGCTTTCTTT.

This clone has only one observation. This chain connects TRBV5-1 to TRBJ2-1; 13 bases fit TRBD2. This CDR3 is built from 16 residues. The V segment lost 1 base and the J segment 10 bases; nucleotides outside the gene matches: 8. Germline loops: CDR1 SGHRS, CDR2 YFSETQ. CDR3 coding DNA: TGCGCCAGCAGCTTGATCCCGGGACTAGCGGGACTCGAGCAGTTCTTC. This codes for CASSLIPGLAGLEQFF.

This chain connects TRBV2 to TRBJ1-4; D possibly corresponds to TRBD1 (6 bases). The germline V gene encodes CDR1 SNHLY and CDR2 FYNNEI. V was pared by 9 bases and J by 0 bases, with 8 bases between. CDR3 length equals 13 residues. CDR3 coding DNA: TGTGCCAGGACAGGTCCAACTAATGAAAAACTGTTTTTT. Its protein is CARTGPTNEKLFF.